This TCR beta chain was identified during a study of CD8+ T cells in alopecia areata. Study results and limitations: Unlike in mice, where it was clearer, TCR sharing across patients was less clear, possibly HLA-related.

Once RNA had been extracted, it was reverse transcribed into cDNA to act as the sequencing template. TCRdb keeps only in-frame clones here, not all; method: immunoSEQ multiplex PCR. The sample holds 50,000 to 80,000 clones, roughly 40% seen once. This clone appeared a few times. Its target is unknown. CDR1 is SQVTM, CDR2 ANQGSEA, per germline. There are 15 residues in the CDR3. V was shortened by 1 base and J by 0 bases, with 13 bases between the two germline ends. Alopecia areata patients had lesional scalp punch biopsies and peripheral blood taken from them. The chain has TRBV29-1 and TRBJ2-7; D may be TRBD1 (5 bases). Sequences were obtained from NKG2D-low CD8+ T cells sorted from blood. The TCR sequence derives from a human donor with alopecia areata. The CDR3 bases are TGCAGCGTTGAAGGCGTAAGGGGCCACTCCTACGAGCAGTACTTC. Protein sequence: CSVEGVRGHSYEQYF.